Below, 32 T cell receptor beta chains from the same sample are listed, as sequenced in a study of Ad26.COV2.S vaccination and SARS-CoV-2 variants. Treatment: some 20 received Ad26.COV2.S at low or high dose, single or two shots; roughly 5 received placebo; per-sample allocation not given. Samples came from day 63 after the first vaccine or placebo injection. Sequenced by immunoSEQ multiplex PCR; TCRdb stores in-frame clones only, minus some. Counted here are under 400,000 clones, roughly 91% occurring once; the ten biggest clones make up roughly 3.1%. The sequenced sample was peripheral blood, obtained in a trial of Ad26.COV2.S vaccine versus placebo. All receptors come from a person between 18 and 59 years old who received the Ad26.COV2.S COVID-19 vaccine or a placebo.

The chain has TRBV5-1 and TRBJ1-1; D may be TRBD1 (6 bases). The CDR3 consists of 17 residues. The V end lost 7 bases, the J end lost 5 bases, and 27 bases lay between the germline ends. From germline, CDR1 is SGHRS and CDR2 YFSETQ. The CDR3 coding sequence is TGCGCCAGCCAGCAGGGGCCTACCACAGGGACGGGGACTGAAGCTTTCTTT. Its protein is CASQQGPTTGTGTEAFF.

The rearrangement uses TRBV12-5 and TRBJ1-4, with D unclear. The CDR3 runs to 14 residues. The V end was cut by 6 bases, the J end by 2 bases, with 10 bases between. Per the germline V gene, CDR1 is LGHNT and CDR2 is FRNRAP. The CDR3 loop is CASGTRATNEKLFF. CDR3 coding DNA: TGTGCTAGTGGCACCCGGGCGACTAATGAAAAACTGTTTTTT.

The chain combines TRBV24-1 with TRBJ2-1; D tentatively reads TRBD1 or TRBD2 (6 bases each). V gave up 3 bases and J gave up 6 bases, with 8 bases separating them. This CDR3 comprises 13 residues. In germline, CDR1 is KGHDR, CDR2 SFDVKD. The DNA for the CDR3 is TGTGCCACCAGTGATGGAGGGGGCAATGAGCAGTTCTTC. This encodes CATSDGGGNEQFF.

The CDR3 loop is CASSPREGVYNSPLHF. In DNA form, the CDR3 reads TGTGCCAGCTCACCACGGGAAGGGGTTTATAATTCACCCCTCCACTTT. This chain connects TRBV18 to TRBJ1-6; TRBD1 might be the D (5 bases). Germline lookup yields CDR1 KGHSH and CDR2 LQKENI. Trimming shortened V by 1 base and J by 4 bases, and 11 bases separated the two germline ends. The CDR3 is 16 amino acids.

This chain links TRBV27 with TRBJ1-2; 8 positions agree with TRBD1. This CDR3 comprises 17 residues. CDR1 is MNHEY and CDR2 is SMNVEV in the germline V gene (reference sequence). Trimming at V came to 4 bases and at J to 4 bases, leaving 14 bases not matched to a gene. CDR3 protein: CASSSQQGQGVFYGYTF. The DNA of the CDR3 is TGTGCCAGCAGTTCGCAACAAGGACAGGGAGTTTTCTATGGCTACACCTTC.

This sequence joins TRBV19 and TRBJ1-2; possibly TRBD1 for D (5 bases). Germline V gene sequence: CDR1 LNHDA, CDR2 SQIVND (reference sequence). The CDR3 extends over 15 amino acids. Trimming shortened V by 3 bases and J by 3 bases, and 14 bases separated the two germline ends. CDR3 DNA sequence: TGTGCCAGTAGTATTTTTCGGGGGGAGTACTATGGCTACACCTTC. The encoded protein is CASSIFRGEYYGYTF.

The rearrangement joins TRBV6-2 or TRBV6-3 to TRBJ1-1; 8 bases line up with TRBD1. Germline V gives CDR1 MNHEY, CDR2 SVGEGT. This CDR3 region has 13 residues. The J segment lost 4 bases and the V segment lost 4 bases, leaving 2 bases of the junction unmatched. Here the CDR3 DNA reads TGTGCCAGCAGTTCTCAGGGGGCCACTGAAGCTTTCTTT. This encodes CASSSQGATEAFF.

The chain employs TRBV3-1 (or the pseudogene TRBV3-2) and TRBJ1-1, with D maybe TRBD1 (6 bases). CDR3 size: 16 residues. The germline gives CDR1 LGHDT, CDR2 YNNKEL (reference sequence). The V and J ends lost 3 bases and 4 bases respectively, with 18 bases between them. The chain's CDR3 is CASSHLGGKGGTEAFF. CDR3 DNA: TGTGCCAGCAGCCACCTCGGGGGGAAGGGGGGCACTGAAGCTTTCTTT.

Note on this clone: The same CDR3 is also encoded by other DNA sequences in this sample. The genes are TRBV3-1 (or the pseudogene TRBV3-2) and TRBJ1-2, with no clear D. The germline V gene encodes CDR1 LGHDT and CDR2 YNNKEL (reference sequence). The length of the CDR3 is 12 residues. Between the trimmed V and J ends, which lost 2 bases and 7 bases, there was a span of 8 bases. The chain's CDR3 is CASSQPLGGYTF. The CDR3 DNA reads TGTGCCAGCAGCCAACCTCTGGGTGGCTACACCTTC.

The chain is built from TRBV6-1 and TRBJ1-6; D is unresolved. The CDR3 has 16 amino acids. Trimming took off 3 bases at V and 2 bases at J, with 11 bases between the two ends. The germline V gene encodes CDR1 MNHNS and CDR2 SASEGT. In DNA form, the CDR3 reads TGTGCCAGCAGTGAGTTTGTAGGGCCCTATAATTCACCCCTCCACTTT. It codes for CASSEFVGPYNSPLHF.

The CDR3 region is CASSWSDTQYF. The CDR3 bases are TGTGCCAGCAGCTGGTCAGATACGCAGTATTTT. The chain carries TRBV5-5 and TRBJ2-3, with D uncertain. The CDR3 contains 11 residues. V gave up 3 bases and J gave up 4 bases, with 3 bases separating them. Germline CDR1 reads SGHKS; CDR2 reads YYEKEE (reference sequence).

V usage is TRBV7-6 and J usage is TRBJ1-1, with 12 bases lining up with TRBD1. CDR1 is SGHVS, CDR2 FNYEAQ, per germline. Trimming cost V 5 bases and J 4 bases; bases outside gene matches: 17. CDR3 length: 19 amino acids. CDR3 coding DNA: TGTGCCAGCAGCCTACAGTGGGACAGGGGGCCCGTATCGGGCACTGAAGCTTTCTTT. Translating it yields CASSLQWDRGPVSGTEAFF.

The V gene is TRBV7-9, the J gene TRBJ1-3, with D possibly being TRBD1 (6 bases). Germline CDR1 SEHNR, CDR2 FQNEAQ (reference sequence). V was clipped by 4 bases and J by 0 bases, with 22 bases between them. There are 19 residues in the CDR3. CDR3 sequence: CASSSRRGQATSSGNTIYF. The DNA for the CDR3 is TGTGCCAGCAGCTCCCGAAGGGGACAAGCAACGAGCTCTGGAAACACCATATATTTT.

The CDR3 spells CATSAELAGVPDTQYF. CDR3 nucleotides: TGTGCCACCAGCGCAGAACTAGCGGGGGTCCCAGATACGCAGTATTTT. V gene TRBV15 combines with J gene TRBJ2-3; TRBD2 aligns across 11 bases. V lost 5 bases and J lost 4; bases outside the gene matches: 8. The CDR3 is made up of 16 amino acids. Germline values: CDR1 LNHNV, CDR2 YYDKDF (reference sequence).

The table lists this clone with a count of one. This chain joins TRBV18 and TRBJ1-4; 8 nucleotides line up with TRBD1. The CDR3 length is 15 residues. The germline V gene has CDR1 KGHSH and CDR2 LQKENI. J gave up 8 bases and V 2 bases, and 7 bases lay outside the gene matches. In nucleotides, the CDR3 is TGTGCCAGCTCACCAATGACAGGGGTCAGCGAAAAACTGTTTTTT. Its translation: CASSPMTGVSEKLFF.

Turning to this clone: The germline gene is not matched at one end of the junction; a read error may be the cause. DNA for the CDR3: TGTGCCAGCTCACCTCGGGGGGGGGCCGGCCTCTTC. It specifies CASSPRGGAGLF. V gene TRBV18 combines with J gene TRBJ2-1; 8 positions agree with TRBD2. The CDR3 totals 12 residues. Germline loops: CDR1 KGHSH, CDR2 LQKENI.

The chain joins TRBV5-1 to TRBJ1-4; 8 bases map to TRBD1. Germline V gives CDR1 SGHRS, CDR2 YFSETQ. The CDR3 totals 15 residues. V lost 5 bases and J lost 7; bases outside the gene matches: 10. Here the CDR3 DNA reads TGCGCCAGCAGTACCCAGGGGGCGGAGGGTGAAAAACTGTTTTTT. It specifies CASSTQGAEGEKLFF.

The chain combines TRBV12-3 or TRBV12-4 with TRBJ1-2; maybe TRBD1 (5 bases). V lost 5 bases and J 4 bases, leaving 8 bases between the germline ends. This CDR3 comprises 12 residues. For the CDR3, the DNA is TGTGCCAGCAGTCCGGACACCTATGGCTACACCTTC. Its protein product is CASSPDTYGYTF.

This rearrangement joins TRBV19 to TRBJ1-6; D uncertain. This CDR3 comprises 14 residues. V was pared by 5 bases and J by 11 bases, with 16 bases between. Per germline, CDR1 LNHDA and CDR2 SQIVND (reference sequence). This chain's CDR3 is CASSAQVGWAPLHF. Here the CDR3 DNA reads TGTGCCAGTAGTGCTCAGGTGGGGTGGGCACCCCTCCACTTT.

Many counts were recorded for this clone. The chain has TRBV6-5 and TRBJ2-1; TRBD1 matches 8 bases. J gave up 5 bases and V 6 bases, and 6 bases lay outside the gene matches. This CDR3 comprises 14 residues. Germline V gene lookup returns CDR1 MNHEY and CDR2 SVGAGI. The CDR3 DNA reads TGTGCCAGCAGACGGACAGGGCGGAACAATGAGCAGTTCTTC. It specifies CASRRTGRNNEQFF.

V and J are TRBV6-1 and TRBJ1-5, with D uncertain. V was trimmed by 1 base and J by 0 bases, leaving 10 bases between them. The CDR3 is made up of 16 amino acids. Germline V gives CDR1 MNHNS, CDR2 SASEGT. CDR3 in DNA: TGTGCCAGCAGTGAAGTTGTCAGCTATAGCAATCAGCCCCAGCATTTT. This codes for CASSEVVSYSNQPQHF.

The chain uses TRBV7-9 and TRBJ2-5; D might be TRBD2 (6 bases). The V gene's germline CDR1 is SEHNR and CDR2 FQNEAQ (reference sequence). The CDR3 consists of 15 residues. Trimming removed 5 bases at V and 3 bases at J, with 16 bases between. The CDR3 reads CASSPYLPSEETQYF. The CDR3 DNA is TGTGCCAGCAGCCCGTACTTACCTAGCGAAGAGACCCAGTACTTC.

The V call is TRBV2, the J call TRBJ1-3, with 10 bases fitting TRBD1. CDR3 size: 14 residues. With V trimmed by 6 bases and J by 8 bases, 7 bases remained unmatched. Germline V gene sequence: CDR1 SNHLY, CDR2 FYNNEI. The CDR3 coding sequence is TGTGCCAGCAGGCCCCGGGACAGGGGATACACCATATATTTT. This codes for CASRPRDRGYTIYF.

The chain recombines TRBV6-2 or TRBV6-3 with TRBJ1-6; 7 bases agree with TRBD1. The J segment lost 10 bases and the V segment lost 2 bases, leaving 5 bases of the junction unmatched. Germline loops: CDR1 MNHEY, CDR2 SVGEGT. CDR3 size: 14 residues. The CDR3 sequence: CASSYTGVRSPLHF. As DNA, the CDR3 is TGTGCCAGCAGTTACACAGGGGTAAGATCACCCCTCCACTTT.

V is TRBV9 and J is TRBJ1-3; 7 positions agree with TRBD1. This CDR3 has 15 residues. Unmatched junction bases numbered 8, after V lost 4 bases and J lost 4 bases. CDR1 SGDLS and CDR2 YYNGEE come from the germline V gene. In DNA form, the CDR3 reads TGTGCCAGCAGCTCTCGACAGGGCCCCGGAAACACCATATATTTT. This translates into CASSSRQGPGNTIYF. The full variable domain, rest sourced from reference TRBV9 and TRBJ1-3, is DSGVTQTPKHLITATGQRVTLRCSPRSGDLSVYWYQQSLDQGLQFLIQYYNGEERAKGNILERFSAQQFPDLHSELNLSSLELGDSALYFCASSSRQGPGNTIYFGEGSWLTVV.

The rearrangement uses TRBV18 and TRBJ2-5, with 7 nucleotides matching TRBD1. The CDR3 consists of 14 residues. The germline V gene has CDR1 KGHSH and CDR2 LQKENI. After removal of 3 bases from V and 5 bases from J, the junction contained 6 bases not matched to a gene. The CDR3 coding sequence is TGTGCCAGCTCACCTAACAGGGGAAGGGAGACCCAGTACTTC. It is translated as CASSPNRGRETQYF.

This rearrangement joins TRBV5-1 to TRBJ1-2, with no clear D. The CDR3 contains 15 residues. Trimming cost V 0 bases and J 7 bases, with 16 bases left between them. The germline CDR1 and CDR2 sequences are SGHRS and YFSETQ. CDR3 in amino acids: CASSLDLDRAFGYTF. DNA for the CDR3: TGCGCCAGCAGCTTGGATCTAGATCGGGCTTTTGGCTACACCTTC.

The table lists this clone with a few counts. V gene TRBV2 combines with J gene TRBJ1-5; possibly TRBD1 for D (5 bases). Germline CDR1 and CDR2: SNHLY and FYNNEI. The V end lost 3 bases, the J end lost 7 bases, and 10 bases lay between the germline ends. The CDR3 length is 13 residues. The CDR3, as DNA: TGTGCCAGCAGTGACGCCGGGGGACAGCCCCAGCATTTT. Residues: CASSDAGGQPQHF.

The chain is built from TRBV15 and TRBJ1-6; a possible D gene is TRBD1 (6 bases). Trimming stripped 4 bases from V and 6 bases from J, with 13 bases between. CDR1 LNHNV and CDR2 YYDKDF come from the germline V gene (reference sequence). The CDR3 sequence is 15 residues long. The CDR3 loop reads CATSKGGSRNSPLHF. The CDR3 DNA reads as TGTGCCACCAGCAAAGGGGGTTCTCGTAATTCACCCCTCCACTTT.

CDR3: CASSNTDTQYF. CDR3 sequence (DNA): TGTGCCAGCAGTAACACAGATACGCAGTATTTT. The V call is TRBV12-3 or TRBV12-4, the J call TRBJ2-3; D gene uncertain. The CDR3 extends over 11 amino acids. Trimming pared 5 bases from V and 2 bases from J, leaving 2 bases between.

This clone was counted only a few times. The chain links TRBV18 to TRBJ1-5; D remains ambiguous. Deletions cut 3 bases from V and 3 bases from J, with 15 bases between. This CDR3 has 16 amino acids. Germline V CDR1 and CDR2: KGHSH, LQKENI. The CDR3 spells CASSPWDAGDNQPQHF. Written as DNA, the CDR3 is TGTGCCAGCTCACCGTGGGATGCGGGTGACAATCAGCCCCAGCATTTT.

The chain employs TRBV15 and TRBJ2-3; either TRBD1 or TRBD2 may fit D (6 bases each). CDR1 is LNHNV and CDR2 is YYDKDF in the germline V gene (reference sequence). Trimming removed 4 bases at V and 3 bases at J, with 14 bases between. This CDR3 comprises 15 residues. CDR3 bases: TGTGCCACCAGCACCGGGGGCCGTCGGACAGATACGCAGTATTTT. It yields the protein CATSTGGRRTDTQYF.